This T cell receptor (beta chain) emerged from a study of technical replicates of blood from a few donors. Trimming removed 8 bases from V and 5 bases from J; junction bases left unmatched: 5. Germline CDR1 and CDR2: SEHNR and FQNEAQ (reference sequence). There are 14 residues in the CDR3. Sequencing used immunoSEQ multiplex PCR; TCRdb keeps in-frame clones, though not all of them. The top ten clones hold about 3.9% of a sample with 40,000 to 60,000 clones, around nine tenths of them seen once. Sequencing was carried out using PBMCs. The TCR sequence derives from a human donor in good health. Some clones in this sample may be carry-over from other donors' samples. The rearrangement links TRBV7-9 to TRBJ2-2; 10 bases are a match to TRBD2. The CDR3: CASFGGLATGELFF. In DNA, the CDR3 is TGTGCCAGCTTTGGGGGACTAGCGACCGGGGAGCTGTTTTTT.